This record covers a single T cell receptor beta chain. There are many counts of this clonotype. Its antigen is currently not known. No clone much larger than this one lies a single base away; base qualities are absent. The data originate from a study of neurological immune-mediated disorders (dated by TCRdb to the late 2010s). Background for the entire study: The study compared peripheral blood TCR-beta repertoires of HTLV-I-associated myelopathy (HAM/TSP) patients, multiple sclerosis patients and healthy controls using UMI-based sequencing. The roughly 100 TCR-beta libraries included longitudinal samples, technical triplicates and paired sorted CD4+ and CD8+ T-cell subsets alongside PBMC samples. The cohort included about 70 subjects: some 14 with HAM/TSP, approximately 34 with multiple sclerosis, and approximately 20 healthy controls.

Findings and caveats that apply to the study as a whole: TCR clonal expansion was highest in HAM/TSP patients and lowest in MS patients, with MS patients falling below even healthy controls. No identical CDR3 amino acid sequences were found to be shared among expanded clones across subjects, suggesting that TCR-beta repertoires were private in all groups.

Healthy controls were blood bank volunteers in Maryland, USA. For the unsorted PBMC libraries, 2 million PBMCs were stored in RNAlater at -80 degrees C until RNA extraction and were used to generate the libraries. Peripheral blood was subjected to Ficoll-Hypaque density gradient centrifugation to isolate PBMCs, which were then cryopreserved in liquid nitrogen. cDNA was synthesized by template-switch 5'RACE using a primer with a 10-nucleotide random unique molecular identifier that tagged each TCR transcript. Each sequencing run produced over 180 million TCR-beta sequences covering 15-18 subjects. The RNeasy kit was used to extract total RNA. TCR-beta VDJ regions were amplified with primers for the TCR constant region and the 5'RACE anchor, using the KAPA Real-time Library Amplification kit. A first PCR added sample indexes and Illumina adaptors, after which a second PCR increased the library yield. After Ampure bead purification, the roughly 650 bp TCR product was size-selected on a 2% E-gel SizeSelection system. Before pooling, library quality was assessed on a Bioanalyzer, concentration was determined with Qubit, and library quantification was performed with the Kapa Library Quantification kit. An Illumina HiSeq 2500 sequenced the libraries paired-end 2 x 150 bp. To increase sequence diversity, 25-30% phiX was spiked into each library pool. On the study's bioinformatics: The UMI-based MiGEC pipeline processed quality-filtered reads and removed over 80% of raw TCR sequences during error correction. VDJ genes were aligned to IMGT germline references, and clonotypes were defined by unique CDR3 amino acid sequence plus V-J genes. Clonal expansion, Shannon diversity and CDR3 relatedness were evaluated with VDJtools (CalcPairwiseDistances, ClusterSamples), while phylogenetic trees were built in CLCbio workbench. Clones with at least 8 unique UMIs were defined as expanded, with this threshold being based on coefficient-of-variation modelling across technical triplicates. TCRdb handled the public reads itself, with Q25 trimming in fastp and clone calling in MiXCR, and kept productive beta chains. Every distinct CDR3 protein forms one entry, paired with its most common genes and DNA. TCRdb, not the authors, supplied the V and J calls. Here the sample has 80,000 or so distinct CDR3 sequences; under 10% occur a single time. The ten top clones hold 1.7% of the sample.

The source of this sequence is a man aged 50 to 60 in good health. Sequencing input: PBMCs.

The DNA reads TGTGCCAGCAGCCCTAGGTTGGGGTCCTACGAGCAGTACTTC. This sequence encodes CASSPRLGSYEQYF. This chain joins TRBV7-6 to TRBJ2-7; the D segment cannot be called with confidence. V is reduced by 5 bases and J by 1 base, leaving a spacing of 12 bases between them. The CDR3 covers 14 residues, taking in both the cysteine and the phenylalanine. This entry keeps only the CDR3 DNA: 42 bases, framed from base 1. The germline V gene yields SGHVS for CDR1 and FNYEAQ for CDR2. Outside the CDR3, residues come from the reference TRBV7-6 and TRBJ2-7 proteins, so the full variable domain is: GAGVSQSPRYKVTKRGQDVALRCDPISGHVSLYWYRQALGQGPEFLTYFNYEAQQDKSGLPNDRFSAERPEGSISTLTIQRTEQRDSAMYRCASSPRLGSYEQYFGPGTRLTVT.